This TCR beta chain was identified during a study of cytomegalovirus exposure and HLA in healthy donors. Study-wide findings and caveats: The study listed around 150 cytomegalovirus-associated TCR beta chains.

Details on this clone: The antigen remains unidentified.

The V gene's germline CDR1 is KGHSH and CDR2 LQKENI. The length of the CDR3 is 14 residues. Trimming took 3 bases from V and 5 from J; bases not matched to a gene: 6. Amplification used 60 Vbeta primers and 13 Jbeta primers. Generated by immunoSEQ multiplex PCR, the TCRdb table keeps only in-frame clones and is missing some. The table records 160,000 or so clones, 75% to 90% of them present only once. The TCR was taken from a woman younger than 30 in good health and CMV-seronegative. Input material: PBMCs. V is TRBV18 and J is TRBJ1-1; 7 nucleotides agree with TRBD1. CDR3 sequence: CASSPRQGSTEAFF. The CDR3 coding sequence is TGTGCCAGCTCACCGCGACAGGGTTCAACTGAAGCTTTCTTT.